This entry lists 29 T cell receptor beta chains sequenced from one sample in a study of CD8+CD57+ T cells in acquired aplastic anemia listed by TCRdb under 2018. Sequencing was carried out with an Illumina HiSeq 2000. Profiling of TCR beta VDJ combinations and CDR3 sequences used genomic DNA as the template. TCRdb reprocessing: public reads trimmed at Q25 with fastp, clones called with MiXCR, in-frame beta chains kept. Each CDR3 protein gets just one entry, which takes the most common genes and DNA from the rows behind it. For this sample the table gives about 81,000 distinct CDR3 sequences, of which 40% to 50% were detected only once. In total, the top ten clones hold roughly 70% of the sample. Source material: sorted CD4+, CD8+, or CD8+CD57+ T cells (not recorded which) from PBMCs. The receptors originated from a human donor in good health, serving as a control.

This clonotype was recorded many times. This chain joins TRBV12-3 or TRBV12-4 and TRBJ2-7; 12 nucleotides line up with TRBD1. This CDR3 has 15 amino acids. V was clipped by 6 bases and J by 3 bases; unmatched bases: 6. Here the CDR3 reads CASREGTGGGYEQYF. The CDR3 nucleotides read TGTGCCAGCAGGGAAGGGACAGGGGGCGGCTACGAGCAGTACTTC.

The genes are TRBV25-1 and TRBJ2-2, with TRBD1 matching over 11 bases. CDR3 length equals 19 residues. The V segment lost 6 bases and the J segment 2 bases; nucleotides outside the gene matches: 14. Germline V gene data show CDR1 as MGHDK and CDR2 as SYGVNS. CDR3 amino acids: CASSSVWDRGIRNTGELFF. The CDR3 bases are TGTGCCAGCAGCTCCGTCTGGGACAGGGGGATCAGAAACACCGGGGAGCTGTTTTTT.

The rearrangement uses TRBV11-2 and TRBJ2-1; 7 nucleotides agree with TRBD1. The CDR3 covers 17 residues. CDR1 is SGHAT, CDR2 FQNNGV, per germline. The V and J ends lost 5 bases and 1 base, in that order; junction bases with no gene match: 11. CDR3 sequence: CASSPRRQGLSYNEQFF. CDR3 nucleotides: TGTGCCAGCAGCCCACGCAGACAGGGTTTGTCCTACAATGAGCAGTTCTTC.

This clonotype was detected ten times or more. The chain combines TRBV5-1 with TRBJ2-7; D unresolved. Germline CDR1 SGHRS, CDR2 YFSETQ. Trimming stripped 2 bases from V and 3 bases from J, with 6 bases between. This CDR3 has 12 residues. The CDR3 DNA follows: TGCGCCAGCAGCTTTACGGGCTACGAGCAGTACTTC. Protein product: CASSFTGYEQYF.

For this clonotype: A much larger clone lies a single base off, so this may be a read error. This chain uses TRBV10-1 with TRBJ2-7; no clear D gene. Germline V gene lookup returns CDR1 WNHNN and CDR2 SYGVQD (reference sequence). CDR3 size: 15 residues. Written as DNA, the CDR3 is TGTGCCGGCAGTGAGCCCCTGGGCAGCTCCTACGAGCAGTACTTC. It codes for CAGSEPLGSSYEQYF.

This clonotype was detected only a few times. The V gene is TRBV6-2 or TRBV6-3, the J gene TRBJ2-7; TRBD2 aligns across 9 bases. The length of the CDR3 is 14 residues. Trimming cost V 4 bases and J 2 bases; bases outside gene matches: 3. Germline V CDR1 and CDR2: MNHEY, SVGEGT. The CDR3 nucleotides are TGTGCCAGCAGTTTAGCGGGGGCAGCCTACGAGCAGTACTTC. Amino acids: CASSLAGAAYEQYF.

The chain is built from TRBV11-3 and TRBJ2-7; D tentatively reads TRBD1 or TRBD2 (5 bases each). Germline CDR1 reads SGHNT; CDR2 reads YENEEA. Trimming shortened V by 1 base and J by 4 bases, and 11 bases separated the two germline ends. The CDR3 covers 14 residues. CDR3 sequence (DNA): TGTGCCAGCAGCTTAGCGGGGCTAACTTACGAGCAGTACTTC. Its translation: CASSLAGLTYEQYF.

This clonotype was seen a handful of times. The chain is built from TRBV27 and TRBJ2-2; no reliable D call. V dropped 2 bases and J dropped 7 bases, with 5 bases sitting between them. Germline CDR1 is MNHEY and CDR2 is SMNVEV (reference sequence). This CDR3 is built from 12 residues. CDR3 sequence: CASSLGDGELFF. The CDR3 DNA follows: TGTGCCAGCAGTTTAGGGGACGGGGAGCTGTTTTTT.

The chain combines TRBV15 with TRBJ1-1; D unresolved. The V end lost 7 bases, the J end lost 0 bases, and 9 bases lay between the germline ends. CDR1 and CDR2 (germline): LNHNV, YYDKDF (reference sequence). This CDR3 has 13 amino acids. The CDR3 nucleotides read TGTGCCACCAAGTGGATTATGAACACTGAAGCTTTCTTT. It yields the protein CATKWIMNTEAFF.

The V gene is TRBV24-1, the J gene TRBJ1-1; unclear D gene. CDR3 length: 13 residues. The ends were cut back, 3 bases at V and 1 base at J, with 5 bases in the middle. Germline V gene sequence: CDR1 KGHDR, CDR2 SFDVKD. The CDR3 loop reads CATSDGRNTEAFF. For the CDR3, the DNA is TGTGCCACCAGTGATGGTAGGAACACTGAAGCTTTCTTT.

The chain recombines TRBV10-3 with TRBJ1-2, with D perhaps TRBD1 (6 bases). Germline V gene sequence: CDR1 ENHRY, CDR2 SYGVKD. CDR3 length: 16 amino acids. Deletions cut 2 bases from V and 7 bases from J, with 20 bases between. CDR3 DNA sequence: TGTGCCATCAGTGAGCCTACAATTCCAGGGGTGTTTGGCTACACCTTC. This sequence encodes CAISEPTIPGVFGYTF.

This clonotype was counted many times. The CDR3 spells CASSSGASSYNSPLHF. The CDR3 DNA is TGTGCCAGCAGCTCAGGGGCAAGCTCCTATAATTCACCCCTCCACTTT. The V call is TRBV7-9, the J call TRBJ1-6, with D possibly matching TRBD1 (6 bases). Germline values: CDR1 SEHNR, CDR2 FQNEAQ (reference sequence). Trimming took 4 bases from V and 0 from J, leaving 10 bases between them. This CDR3 contains 16 residues.

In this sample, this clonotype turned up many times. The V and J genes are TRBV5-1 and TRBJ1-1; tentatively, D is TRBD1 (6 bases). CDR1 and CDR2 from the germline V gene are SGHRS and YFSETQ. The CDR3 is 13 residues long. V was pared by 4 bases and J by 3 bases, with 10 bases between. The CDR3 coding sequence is TGCGCCAGCAGCACGGGACACGACACTGAAGCTTTCTTT. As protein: CASSTGHDTEAFF. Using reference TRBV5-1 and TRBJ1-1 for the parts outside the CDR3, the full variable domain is KAGVTQTPRYLIKTRGQQVTLSCSPISGHRSVSWYQQTPGQGLQFLFEYFSETQRNKGNFPGRFSGRQFSNSRSEMNVSTLELGDSALYLCASSTGHDTEAFFGQGTRLTVV.

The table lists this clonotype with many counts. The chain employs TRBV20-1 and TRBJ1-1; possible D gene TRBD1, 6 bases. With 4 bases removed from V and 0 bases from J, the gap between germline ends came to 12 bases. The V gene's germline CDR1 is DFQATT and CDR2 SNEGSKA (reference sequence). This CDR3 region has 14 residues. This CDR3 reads CSATDDRLNTEAFF. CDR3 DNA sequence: TGCAGTGCTACGGACGACAGGTTGAACACTGAAGCTTTCTTT.

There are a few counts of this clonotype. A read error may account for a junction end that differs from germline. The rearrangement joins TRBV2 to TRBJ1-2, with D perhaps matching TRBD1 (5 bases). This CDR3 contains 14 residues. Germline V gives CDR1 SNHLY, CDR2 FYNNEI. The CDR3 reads CASSDGDWDYGNTF. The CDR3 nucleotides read TGTGCCAGCAGTGATGGGGACTGGGACTATGGCAACACCTTC.

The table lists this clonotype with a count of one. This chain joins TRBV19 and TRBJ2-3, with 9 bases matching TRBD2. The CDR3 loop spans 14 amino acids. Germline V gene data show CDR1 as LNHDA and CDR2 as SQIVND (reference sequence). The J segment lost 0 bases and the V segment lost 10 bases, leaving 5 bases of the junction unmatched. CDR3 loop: CATATSGSTDTQYF. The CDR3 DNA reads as TGTGCCACTGCGACTAGCGGAAGCACAGATACGCAGTATTTT.

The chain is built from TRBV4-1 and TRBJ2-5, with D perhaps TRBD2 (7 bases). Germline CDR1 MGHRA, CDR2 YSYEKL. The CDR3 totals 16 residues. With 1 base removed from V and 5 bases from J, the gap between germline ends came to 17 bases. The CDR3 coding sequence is TGCGCCAGCAGCCAAGGCATTGGGGGGGGGGCGGAGACCCAGTACTTC. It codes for CASSQGIGGGAETQYF.

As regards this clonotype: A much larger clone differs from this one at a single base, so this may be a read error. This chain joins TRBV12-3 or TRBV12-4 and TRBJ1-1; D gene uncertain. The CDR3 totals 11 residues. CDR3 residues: CASIEGAEASF. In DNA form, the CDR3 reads TGTGCCAGCATTGAGGGTGCTGAAGCTTCCTTT.

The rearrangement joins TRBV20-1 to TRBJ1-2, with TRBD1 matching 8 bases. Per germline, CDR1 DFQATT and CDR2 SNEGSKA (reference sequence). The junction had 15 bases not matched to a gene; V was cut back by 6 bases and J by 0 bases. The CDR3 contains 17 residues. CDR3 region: CSAHPLPGQDANYGYTF. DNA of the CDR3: TGCAGTGCCCACCCGCTCCCGGGACAGGACGCTAACTATGGCTACACCTTC.

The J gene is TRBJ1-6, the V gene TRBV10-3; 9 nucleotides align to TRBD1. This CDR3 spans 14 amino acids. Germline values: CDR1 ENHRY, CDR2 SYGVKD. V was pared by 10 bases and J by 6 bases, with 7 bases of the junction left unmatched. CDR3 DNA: TGTGCCAGTGCCGGGACAGGGAGTAATTCACCCCTCCACTTT. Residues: CASAGTGSNSPLHF.

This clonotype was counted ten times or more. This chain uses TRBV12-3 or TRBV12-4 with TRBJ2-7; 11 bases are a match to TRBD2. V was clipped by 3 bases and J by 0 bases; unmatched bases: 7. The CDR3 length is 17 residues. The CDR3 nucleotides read TGTGCCAGCAGTTTTTCAGGACTAGCGGGTTTCTCCTACGAGCAGTACTTC. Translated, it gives CASSFSGLAGFSYEQYF.

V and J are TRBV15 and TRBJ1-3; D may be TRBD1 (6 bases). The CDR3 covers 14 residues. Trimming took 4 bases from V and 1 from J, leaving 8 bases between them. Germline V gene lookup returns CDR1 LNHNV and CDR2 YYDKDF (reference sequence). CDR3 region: CATSKGESGNTIYF. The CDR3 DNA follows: TGTGCCACCAGCAAGGGGGAATCTGGAAACACCATATATTTT.

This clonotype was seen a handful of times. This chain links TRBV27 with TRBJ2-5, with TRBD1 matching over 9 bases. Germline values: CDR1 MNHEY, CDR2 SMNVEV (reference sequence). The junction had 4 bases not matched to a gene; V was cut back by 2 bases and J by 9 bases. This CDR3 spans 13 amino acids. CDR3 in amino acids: CASSLRQGVAQYF. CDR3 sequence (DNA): TGTGCCAGCAGTTTACGACAGGGGGTGGCCCAGTACTTC.

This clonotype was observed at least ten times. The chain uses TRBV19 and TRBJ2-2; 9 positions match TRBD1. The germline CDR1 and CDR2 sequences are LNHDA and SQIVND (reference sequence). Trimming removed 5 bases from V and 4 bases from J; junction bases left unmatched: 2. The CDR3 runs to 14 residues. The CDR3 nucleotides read TGTGCCAGTAGTGGGACAGGGCCCACCGGGGAGCTGTTTTTT. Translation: CASSGTGPTGELFF.

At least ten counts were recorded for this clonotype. The CDR3 DNA reads TGCGCCAGCAGCTTGGACGGGATTAGCTCCTACGAGCAGTACTTC. This encodes CASSLDGISSYEQYF. The chain links TRBV5-1 to TRBJ2-7; D is perhaps TRBD2 (5 bases). The germline CDR1 and CDR2 sequences are SGHRS and YFSETQ. CDR3 length: 15 amino acids. V was clipped by 0 bases and J by 0 bases, with 10 bases between them.

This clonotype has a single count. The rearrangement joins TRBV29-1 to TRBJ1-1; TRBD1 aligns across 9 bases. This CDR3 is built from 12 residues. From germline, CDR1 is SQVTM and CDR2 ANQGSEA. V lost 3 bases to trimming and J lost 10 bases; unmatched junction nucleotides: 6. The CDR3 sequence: CSVETDRGTAFF. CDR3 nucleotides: TGCAGCGTTGAGACGGACAGGGGAACAGCTTTCTTT.

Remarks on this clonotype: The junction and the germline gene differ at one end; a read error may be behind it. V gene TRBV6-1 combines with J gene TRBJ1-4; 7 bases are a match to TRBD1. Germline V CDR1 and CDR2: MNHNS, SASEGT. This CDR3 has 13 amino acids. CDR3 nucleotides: TGTGCCGGCAGAGGGGGCGCGAATGAAAAACTGTTTTTT. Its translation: CAGRGGANEKLFF.

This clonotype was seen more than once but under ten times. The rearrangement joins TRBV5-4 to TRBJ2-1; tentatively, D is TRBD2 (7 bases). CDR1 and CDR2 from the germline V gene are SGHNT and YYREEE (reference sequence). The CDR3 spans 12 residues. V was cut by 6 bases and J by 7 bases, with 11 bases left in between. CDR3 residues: CASMGGGNEQFF. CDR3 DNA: TGTGCCAGCATGGGAGGGGGAAATGAGCAGTTCTTC.

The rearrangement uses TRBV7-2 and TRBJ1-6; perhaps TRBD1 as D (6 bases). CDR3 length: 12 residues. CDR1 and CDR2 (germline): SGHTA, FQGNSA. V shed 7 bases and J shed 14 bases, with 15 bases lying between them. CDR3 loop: CASTQQGGALHF. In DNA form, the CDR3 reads TGTGCCAGCACCCAACAGGGAGGGGCCCTCCACTTT.